This T cell receptor beta chain was identified in a study of T cells in women clearing cervical HPV infection. Whole-study context: No precancer developed; the control's incident HPV16 infection cleared within 12 months.

Cervical HPV DNA detected by MY09/MY11 PCR, typed by dot-blot. immunoSEQ multiplex PCR used an average of around 1,200 ng genomic DNA. Method: immunoSEQ multiplex PCR; TCRdb's copy keeps in-frame clones and lacks some. The listing contains fewer than 40,000 clones. Trimming removed 5 bases from V and 7 bases from J, with 14 bases in between. The CDR3 is made up of 14 amino acids. Germline V gene sequence: CDR1 SGHNT, CDR2 YENEEA. Study outcomes and limitations: CIN3+ cases had significantly higher TCR repertoire richness than controls, but evenness did not differ.

With regard to this clone: What it binds is unknown. The CDR3 extends 3 residues past the end of the read, so its final part is completed from the germline J gene.

This chain uses TRBV11-3 with TRBJ2-2; weak D call: TRBD1 (5 bases). The sequencing input was blood buffy coat. The TCR sequence derives from a woman aged 18 to 75 with a cervical HPV16 infection that either progressed to CIN3+ or cleared (not recorded which). CDR3 protein: CASSLRQSYGELFF. CDR3 DNA (partial): TGTGCCAGCAGCCTTAGACAGTCCTACGGGGAG.